This T cell receptor beta chain comes out of a study of identical twins. Carrying unique molecular identifiers, the cDNA also gained a universal primer site through template switching. In TCRdb, the 5' RACE reads were re-called with MiXCR into one record per CDR3 protein. The sample has 200,000 to 250,000 distinct CDR3 sequences, 6.5% seen once; the top ten hold about 15%. This clonotype was recorded at least ten times. What it recognizes is unknown. Study observations and caveats: Analyses of zero insertions could be partly confounded by invariant MAIT and iNKT cells. Instead of following the same donors, the conclusions were based on cross-sectional statistical analysis.

CDR1 is MNHEY, CDR2 SMNVEV, per germline (reference sequence). Trimming took 5 bases from V and 1 from J; bases not matched to a gene: 9. This CDR3 contains 16 residues. These sequences were also reported in another study, on T cells expressing NK-cell markers.

The sequence derives from a woman aged 18 to 35 in good health. The material sequenced was CD8+ T cells sorted from blood. The J gene is TRBJ2-5, the V gene TRBV27, with TRBD2 matching over 8 bases. The CDR3 region is CASSPLVAGLQETQYF. CDR3 bases: TGTGCCAGCAGTCCGCTTGTAGCGGGGCTCCAAGAGACCCAGTACTTC.